One sample yielded the 25 T cell receptor beta chains listed below, sequenced in a study of blood T cell repertoires in COVID-19. Clones were sequenced by immunoSEQ multiplex PCR, and TCRdb holds only the in-frame ones, with some missing. This sample has 150,000 or so clones, with about 90% found just once. Sequencing was carried out using PBMCs or T cells enriched from blood (not recorded which). These receptors were obtained from a woman between 50 and 59 years old who had recovered from COVID-19.

The genes are TRBV18 and TRBJ2-2, with 11 bases matching TRBD2. Germline V lookup: CDR1 KGHSH, CDR2 LQKENI. With V trimmed by 3 bases and J by 1 base, 1 base remained unmatched. This CDR3 contains 16 residues. In DNA, the CDR3 is TGTGCCAGCTCACCGGGACTAGCGGAGAACACCGGGGAGCTGTTTTTT. The encoded protein is CASSPGLAENTGELFF.

This clone was found once. The gene calls are TRBV7-8 and TRBJ2-1, with D possibly TRBD2 on 6 matching bases. The germline V gene has CDR1 SGHVS and CDR2 FQNEAQ. This CDR3 contains 18 residues. Between the trimmed V and J ends, which lost 5 bases and 1 base, there was a span of 21 bases. CDR3 bases: TGTGCCAGCAGCATCTTAATGGTGGGGGAGGCGTCCTACAATGAGCAGTTCTTC. Protein product: CASSILMVGEASYNEQFF.

The gene calls are TRBV7-8 and TRBJ2-3, with TRBD1 matching 8 bases. Germline V gene lookup returns CDR1 SGHVS and CDR2 FQNEAQ. J gave up 2 bases and V 1 base, and 20 bases lay outside the gene matches. This CDR3 contains 21 residues. The CDR3 region is CASSLDEQNRGLGAFTDTQYF. Here the CDR3 DNA reads TGTGCCAGCAGCTTAGATGAACAGAACAGGGGGTTAGGGGCCTTCACAGATACGCAGTATTTT.

This chain joins TRBV29-1 and TRBJ2-7; D not certain. Germline CDR1 reads SQVTM; CDR2 reads ANQGSEA. The CDR3 is 12 amino acids. The V end lost 7 bases, the J end lost 0 bases, and 10 bases lay between the germline ends. The DNA of the CDR3 is TGCAGCGCCGAGTCTACCTCCTACGAGCAGTACTTC. Its translation is CSAESTSYEQYF.

A few counts support this clone. This chain connects TRBV4-1 to TRBJ2-4; the D gene is possibly TRBD2 (6 bases). Germline V gives CDR1 MGHRA, CDR2 YSYEKL. The CDR3 spans 15 residues. The V and J ends lost 1 base and 1 base respectively, with 8 bases between them. In DNA form, the CDR3 reads TGCGCCAGCAGCCAAGTCGCGGGGGCCAAAAACATTCAGTACTTC. Translated: CASSQVAGAKNIQYF.

This clone was counted only a few times. The V gene is TRBV9, the J gene TRBJ2-3; 7 bases are a match to TRBD2. The CDR3 extends over 18 amino acids. CDR1 is SGDLS and CDR2 is YYNGEE in the germline V gene. The V and J ends lost 0 bases and 2 bases, in that order; junction bases with no gene match: 12. The CDR3 sequence: CASSVANPGGRPTDTQYF. For the CDR3, the DNA is TGTGCCAGCAGCGTAGCCAACCCGGGCGGGAGACCCACAGATACGCAGTATTTT.

J is TRBJ2-3 and V is TRBV21-1; whether TRBD2, the table's D call, matches the DNA was not checked. TRBV21-1 is tagged as a pseudogene. The CDR3 is 17 residues long. CDR3 amino acids: CASSKRTSGASTDTQYF. CDR3 in DNA: TGTGCCAGCAGCAAAAGGACTAGCGGAGCAAGCACAGATACGCAGTATTTT.

The V gene is TRBV30, the J gene TRBJ1-6; D unresolved. CDR3 length: 13 amino acids. The germline V gene encodes CDR1 GTSNPN and CDR2 SVGIG (reference sequence). V was trimmed by 3 bases and J by 4 bases, leaving 7 bases between them. In nucleotides, the CDR3 is TGTGCCTGGAGAACAGAATATAATTCACCCCTCCACTTT. Translation gives CAWRTEYNSPLHF.

The V and J genes are TRBV24-1 and TRBJ2-1; no clear D. With 2 bases removed from V and 0 bases from J, the gap between germline ends came to 10 bases. The CDR3 has 16 residues. The germline V gene encodes CDR1 KGHDR and CDR2 SFDVKD. CDR3 nucleotide sequence: TGTGCCACCAGTGATTCAGGTCTGAGCTCCTACAATGAGCAGTTCTTC. This encodes CATSDSGLSSYNEQFF.

This chain links TRBV18 with TRBJ1-4, with D possibly TRBD1 on 5 matching bases. This CDR3 contains 16 residues. The V and J ends lost 1 base and 2 bases respectively, with 11 bases between them. The germline V gene has CDR1 KGHSH and CDR2 LQKENI. CDR3 sequence (DNA): TGTGCCAGCTCACCACGGATGGCAGGGACTAATGAAAAACTGTTTTTT. The encoded protein is CASSPRMAGTNEKLFF.

The chain carries TRBV2 and TRBJ2-3, with TRBD2 matching 7 bases. Looked up from germline, CDR1 is SNHLY and CDR2 is FYNNEI. Germline trimming cut 6 bases from V and 4 bases from J; bases unmatched to any gene: 7. The length of the CDR3 is 14 residues. The CDR3 sequence: CASSGGSSPDTQYF. CDR3 coding DNA: TGTGCCAGCAGCGGGGGGAGTAGCCCAGATACGCAGTATTTT.

This chain uses TRBV6-2 or TRBV6-3 with TRBJ2-3; TRBD2 aligns across 9 bases. This CDR3 comprises 14 residues. CDR1 and CDR2 (germline): MNHEY, SVGEGT. V trimming: 4 bases; J trimming: 4 bases; junction bases outside the gene matches: 3. The CDR3, as DNA: TGTGCCAGCAGTTCTTGGACTAGCGCAGATACGCAGTATTTT. Encoded protein: CASSSWTSADTQYF.

The V gene is TRBV24-1, the J gene TRBJ2-2; 9 nucleotides agree with TRBD1. Trimming at V came to 5 bases and at J to 5 bases, leaving 8 bases not matched to a gene. Germline CDR1 KGHDR, CDR2 SFDVKD. This CDR3 has 16 residues. This chain's CDR3 is CATSGATGGRTGELFF. In DNA form, the CDR3 reads TGTGCCACCAGTGGGGCAACAGGGGGCCGGACCGGGGAGCTGTTTTTT.

The chain links TRBV2 to TRBJ1-2, with TRBD1 matching over 7 bases. There are 14 residues in the CDR3. Trimming removed 6 bases from V and 1 base from J; junction bases left unmatched: 5. From germline, CDR1 is SNHLY and CDR2 FYNNEI. In nucleotides, the CDR3 is TGTGCCAGCAGCCTAGGGACAGATAACTATGGCTACACCTTC. Its protein product is CASSLGTDNYGYTF.

This chain links TRBV11-1 with TRBJ2-7, with 7 bases identical to TRBD2. Unmatched junction bases numbered 7, after V lost 5 bases and J lost 0 bases. The CDR3 length is 15 residues. The germline V gene encodes CDR1 SGHAT and CDR2 FQDESV (reference sequence). CDR3 amino acids: CASSHLAESSYEQYF. In DNA, the CDR3 is TGTGCCAGCAGCCACCTAGCGGAGAGCTCCTACGAGCAGTACTTC. Together with reference TRBV11-1 and TRBJ2-7, the CDR3 gives the full variable domain: EAEVAQSPRYKITEKSQAVAFWCDPISGHATLYWYRQILGQGPELLVQFQDESVVDDSQLPKDRFSAERLKGVDSTLKIQPAELGDSAMYLCASSHLAESSYEQYFGPGTRLTVT.

This clone was seen a handful of times. The rearrangement links TRBV6-6 to TRBJ2-1; D not certain. V was clipped by 4 bases and J by 9 bases, with 7 bases between them. The CDR3 length is 11 residues. CDR1 is MNHNY, CDR2 SVGAGI, per germline (reference sequence). This CDR3 reads CASSWAGEQFF. The CDR3 region has the DNA TGTGCCAGCAGTTGGGCCGGTGAGCAGTTCTTC.

The gene calls are TRBV5-4 and TRBJ2-1; 12 positions match TRBD2. The CDR3 contains 15 residues. Germline assignment: CDR1 SGHNT and CDR2 YYREEE (reference sequence). V dropped 4 bases and J dropped 7; count of bases not matched to a gene: 6. In DNA form, the CDR3 reads TGTGCCAGCAGCATTACTGGACTAGCGGGAAATGAGCAGTTCTTC. Translated, it gives CASSITGLAGNEQFF.

The CDR3 region is CASSFLAGGNEQFF. The CDR3 bases are TGTGCCAGCAGTTTTCTAGCGGGAGGAAATGAGCAGTTCTTC. The V and J genes are TRBV27 and TRBJ2-1; TRBD2 aligns across 11 bases. V lost 3 bases to trimming and J lost 7 bases; unmatched junction nucleotides: 2. The CDR3 runs 14 residues. The germline V gene encodes CDR1 MNHEY and CDR2 SMNVEV (reference sequence).

The rearrangement links TRBV29-1 to TRBJ2-7; 8 nucleotides align to TRBD1. V dropped 4 bases and J dropped 2; count of bases not matched to a gene: 1. Germline loops: CDR1 SQVTM, CDR2 ANQGSEA. The CDR3 runs 12 residues. CDR3 sequence (DNA): TGCAGCGTTGGGACAGGGACCTACGAGCAGTACTTC. Its protein product is CSVGTGTYEQYF.

The rearrangement joins TRBV4-3 to TRBJ2-4, with TRBD2 matching over 9 bases. The CDR3 runs 15 residues. J gave up 7 bases and V 1 base, and 5 bases lay outside the gene matches. Germline V lookup: CDR1 LGHNA, CDR2 YSLEER. CDR3 coding DNA: TGCGCCAGCAGCCAAGGATCCGGGACTAGCAACATTCAGTACTTC. This gives the protein CASSQGSGTSNIQYF.

This chain uses TRBV29-1 with TRBJ2-2; weak D call: TRBD2 (7 bases). The V gene lost 6 bases and the J gene lost 6 bases, with 17 bases spanning the gap. The CDR3 covers 14 residues. Looked up from germline, CDR1 is SQVTM and CDR2 is ANQGSEA. This CDR3 reads CSVQGGVEAGELFF. As DNA, the CDR3 is TGCAGCGTACAGGGAGGGGTCGAGGCCGGGGAGCTGTTTTTT.

The rearrangement joins TRBV5-4 to TRBJ2-5, with TRBD2 matching 8 bases. CDR3 length equals 11 residues. Germline lookup yields CDR1 SGHNT and CDR2 YYREEE (reference sequence). V gave up 6 bases and J gave up 5 bases; unmatched junction bases: 0. CDR3 DNA: TGTGCCAGCAAGCGGGGGGAGACCCAGTACTTC. Protein product: CASKRGETQYF.

V usage is TRBV10-3 and J usage is TRBJ2-5; 8 bases are a match to TRBD2. The V gene end was trimmed by 5 bases and the J gene end by 5 bases; junction bases not matched to a gene: 19. CDR1 is ENHRY and CDR2 is SYGVKD in the germline V gene. CDR3 size: 18 residues. The CDR3 region is CAISSRSGSPARWETQYF. The CDR3 DNA follows: TGTGCCATCAGTTCCCGGAGCGGGAGCCCGGCAAGGTGGGAGACCCAGTACTTC.

V usage is TRBV5-4 and J usage is TRBJ2-1, with 8 bases lining up with TRBD2. The germline V gene has CDR1 SGHNT and CDR2 YYREEE (reference sequence). The CDR3 runs to 13 residues. The J segment lost 7 bases and the V segment lost 1 base, leaving 1 base of the junction unmatched. In DNA form, the CDR3 reads TGTGCCAGCAGCTTGCGGGAGGGTAATGAGCAGTTCTTC. Encoded protein: CASSLREGNEQFF.

J is TRBJ1-1 and V is TRBV11-2; no clear D. Between the trimmed V and J ends, which lost 8 bases and 5 bases, there was a span of 15 bases. The CDR3 contains 13 residues. The germline V gene encodes CDR1 SGHAT and CDR2 FQNNGV. CDR3 sequence: CASGSLGGTEAFF. As DNA, the CDR3 is TGTGCCAGCGGGTCACTCGGAGGAACTGAAGCTTTCTTT.